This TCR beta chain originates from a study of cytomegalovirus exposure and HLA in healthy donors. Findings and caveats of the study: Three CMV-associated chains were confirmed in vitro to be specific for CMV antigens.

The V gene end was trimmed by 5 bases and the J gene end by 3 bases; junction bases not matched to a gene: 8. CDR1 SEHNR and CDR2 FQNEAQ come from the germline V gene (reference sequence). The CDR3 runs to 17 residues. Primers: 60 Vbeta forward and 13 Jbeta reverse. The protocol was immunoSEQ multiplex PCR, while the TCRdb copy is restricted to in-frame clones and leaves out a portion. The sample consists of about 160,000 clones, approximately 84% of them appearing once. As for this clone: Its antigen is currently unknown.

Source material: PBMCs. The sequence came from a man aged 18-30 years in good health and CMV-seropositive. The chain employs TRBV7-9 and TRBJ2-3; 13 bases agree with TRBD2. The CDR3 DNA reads TGTGCCAGCAGCCAGTGGGGACTAGCGGGGTCAACAGATACGCAGTATTTT. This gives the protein CASSQWGLAGSTDTQYF. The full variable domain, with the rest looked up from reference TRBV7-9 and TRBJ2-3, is DTGVSQNPRHKITKRGQNVTFRCDPISEHNRLYWYRQTLGQGPEFLTYFQNEAQLEKSRLLSDRFSAERPKGSFSTLEIQRTEQGDSAMYLCASSQWGLAGSTDTQYFGPGTRLTVL.